The source of this T cell receptor beta chain is a study of cytomegalovirus exposure and HLA in healthy donors. Study results and caveats: In vitro, a few CMV-associated chains proved specific for CMV antigens.

CDR3 length equals 14 residues. Germline loops: CDR1 SGHRS, CDR2 YFSETQ. The ends lost 4 bases at V and 2 bases at J; junction bases unmatched: 5. PCR amplification relied on 60 Vbeta primers (plus 13 Jbeta primers). Using immunoSEQ multiplex PCR, the repertoire was profiled, and TCRdb retains in-frame clones only, with some absent. The data show some 150,000 clones, roughly 84% seen once. With regard to this clone: Its target is not known.

The source material was PBMCs. V is TRBV5-1 and J is TRBJ2-7, with 8 nucleotides matching TRBD1. This TCR derives from a boy between 2 and 10 years old in good health and CMV-seronegative. The CDR3 loop is CASSRGQGPYEQYF. The CDR3 coding sequence is TGCGCCAGCAGCCGAGGACAGGGTCCCTACGAGCAGTACTTC.